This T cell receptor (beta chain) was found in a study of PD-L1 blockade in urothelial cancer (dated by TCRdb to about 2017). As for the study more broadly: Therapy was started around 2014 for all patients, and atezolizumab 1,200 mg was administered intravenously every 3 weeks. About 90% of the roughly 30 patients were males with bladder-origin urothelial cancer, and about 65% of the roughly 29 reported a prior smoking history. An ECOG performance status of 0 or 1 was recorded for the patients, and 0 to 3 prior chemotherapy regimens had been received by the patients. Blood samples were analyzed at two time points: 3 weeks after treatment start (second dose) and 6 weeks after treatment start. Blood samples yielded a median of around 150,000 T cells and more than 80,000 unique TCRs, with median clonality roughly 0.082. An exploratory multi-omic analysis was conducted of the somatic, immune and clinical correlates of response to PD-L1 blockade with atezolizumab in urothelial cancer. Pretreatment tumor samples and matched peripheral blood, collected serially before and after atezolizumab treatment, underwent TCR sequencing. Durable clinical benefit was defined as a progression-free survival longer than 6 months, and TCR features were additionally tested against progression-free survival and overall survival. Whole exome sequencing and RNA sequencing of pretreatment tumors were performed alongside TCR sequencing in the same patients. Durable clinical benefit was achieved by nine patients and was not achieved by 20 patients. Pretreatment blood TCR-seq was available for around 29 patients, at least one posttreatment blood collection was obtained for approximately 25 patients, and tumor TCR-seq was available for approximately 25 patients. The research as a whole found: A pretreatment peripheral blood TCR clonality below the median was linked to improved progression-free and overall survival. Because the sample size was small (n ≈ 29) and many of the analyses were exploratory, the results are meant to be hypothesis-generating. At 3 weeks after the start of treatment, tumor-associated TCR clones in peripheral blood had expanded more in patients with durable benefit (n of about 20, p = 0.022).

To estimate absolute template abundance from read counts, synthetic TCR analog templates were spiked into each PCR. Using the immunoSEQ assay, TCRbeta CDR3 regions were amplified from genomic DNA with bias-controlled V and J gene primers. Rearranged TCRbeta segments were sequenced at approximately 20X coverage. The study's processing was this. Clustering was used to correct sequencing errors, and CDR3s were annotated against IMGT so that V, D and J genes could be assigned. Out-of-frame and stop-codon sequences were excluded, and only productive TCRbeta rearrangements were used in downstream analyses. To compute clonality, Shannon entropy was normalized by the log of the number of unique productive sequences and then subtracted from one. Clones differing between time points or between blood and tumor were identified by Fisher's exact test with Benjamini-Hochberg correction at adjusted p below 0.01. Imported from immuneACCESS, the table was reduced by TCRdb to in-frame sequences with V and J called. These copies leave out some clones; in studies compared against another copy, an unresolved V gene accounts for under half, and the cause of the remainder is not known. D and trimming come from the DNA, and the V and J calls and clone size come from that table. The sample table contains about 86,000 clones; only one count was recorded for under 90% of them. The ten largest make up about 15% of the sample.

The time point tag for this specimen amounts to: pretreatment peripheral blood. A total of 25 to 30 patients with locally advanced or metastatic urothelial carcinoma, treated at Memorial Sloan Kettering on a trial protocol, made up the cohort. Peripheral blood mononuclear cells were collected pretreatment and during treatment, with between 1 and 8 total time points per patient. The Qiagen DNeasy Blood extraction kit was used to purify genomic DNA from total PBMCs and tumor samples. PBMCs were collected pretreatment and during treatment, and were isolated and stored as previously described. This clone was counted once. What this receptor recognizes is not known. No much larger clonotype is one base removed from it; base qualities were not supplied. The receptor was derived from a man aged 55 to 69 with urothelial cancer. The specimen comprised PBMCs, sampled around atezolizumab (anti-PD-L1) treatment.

The sequenced DNA is TGTGCCACCGAAACTTCGACAGGGTCGCCCTACGAGCAGTACTTC. Its protein product is CATETSTGSPYEQYF. The chain is made from TRBV25-1 and TRBJ2-7; 7 of the junction bases match TRBD1. Per the germline V gene, MGHDK is the CDR1 and SYGVNS is the CDR2. V and J are trimmed by 10 bases and 2 bases, and the gene matches miss 14 bases of the junction. CDR3 length: 15 amino acids, cysteine to phenylalanine. The kept DNA is CDR3 alone, 45 bases in frame from the first base.